This TCR beta chain appears in the sequencing data of a study of blood T cells in healthy people across ages. A sample-barcoded 5' primer and a J-beta primer mix were used in a second PCR of roughly 7 to 12 cycles. A single record per CDR3 protein comes from TCRdb applying MiXCR to the 5' RACE reads. The table has about 1 million distinct CDR3 sequences, 40% to 45% seen once. With V trimmed by 2 bases and J by 0 bases, 7 bases remained unmatched. The germline V gene has CDR1 SGHAT and CDR2 FQNNGV. The CDR3 is made up of 19 amino acids. This clonotype was picked up one time. The material sequenced was blood. This chain uses TRBV11-2 with TRBJ2-1; 13 bases fit TRBD2. The clonotype was recovered from a woman aged 55-69 years in good health. CDR3 region: CASSLMGLAGSSSYNEQFF. The CDR3 bases are TGTGCCAGCAGCTTAATGGGACTAGCGGGATCAAGCTCCTACAATGAGCAGTTCTTC. Full variable domain (outside the CDR3, taken from reference TRBV11-2 and TRBJ2-1): EAGVAQSPRYKIIEKRQSVAFWCNPISGHATLYWYQQILGQGPKLLIQFQNNGVVDDSQLPKDRFSAERLKGVDSTLKIQPAKLEDSAVYLCASSLMGLAGSSSYNEQFFGPGTRLTVL.